This T cell receptor beta chain derives from a study of T-cell memory formation after mild COVID-19. Overall study: Largely donor-specific TCR clusters were found.

On this clonotype: Its antigen is still unknown.

5'RACE, which relied on constant-segment primers, yielded TCR alpha and TCR beta cDNA libraries carrying sample barcodes and UMIs. One entry per CDR3 protein, called by TCRdb with MiXCR from the 5' RACE reads. The table records approximately 410,000 distinct CDR3 sequences, less than 25% of them present only once. Trimming removed 2 bases from V and 2 bases from J, with 35 bases in between. Germline V gene data show CDR1 as MNHEY and CDR2 as SVGAGI. The CDR3 contains 23 residues. Study-level findings and limits: Whereas later expanders leaned CD4+, clones contracting day 15 to 85 showed a balanced CD4/CD8 makeup.

Sequencing was carried out using PBMCs or a T cell subset sorted from them (not recorded which). This sequence joins TRBV6-5 and TRBJ2-3; D perhaps matches TRBD1 (6 bases). This TCR was recovered from an adult woman who had mild COVID-19 (a few samples of this study predate the infection). Cell type and time point are not known. The CDR3 bases are TGTGCCAGCAGTTACCCTTCTCCCCCTCGGGTGTTCGGAGAGGGGGATTCCACAGATACGCAGTATTTT. Protein: CASSYPSPPRVFGEGDSTDTQYF.